A single sample is the source of the 25 T cell receptor beta chains below, sequenced in a study of human T cells and chemical hapten exposure (dated by TCRdb to about 2021). In light of the paper, this sample's time point label describes: pre-sensitization, week 0. In the paper's terms, the treatment or condition label means: therapeutic diphenylcyclopropenone sensitization with weekly scalp DPC. Total RNA was isolated from unfractionated whole blood collected in Tempus Blood RNA tubes. Library preparation employed RACE. Data came from a NextSeq 500. TCRdb took the public reads, trimmed them with fastp at Q25, ran MiXCR for clone calling and kept in-frame beta chains. One record per CDR3 amino acid sequence lists the most common genes and DNA. Present in this sample are tens of thousands of distinct CDR3 sequences, 8.5% to 10% of which were seen just once. The ten largest clonotypes hold about 9.6% of the sample.

Sequenced here: whole blood, sampled in connection with sensitization to the hapten diphenylcyclopropenone (DPC). Receptor source: a woman in her thirties with alopecia areata. Some clones in this sample may be carry-over from other donors' samples.

As concerns this clonotype: This could be a read error, since a much larger clone is one nucleotide away. The chain is built from TRBV20-1 and TRBJ2-1; TRBD2 matches 7 bases. Germline V gives CDR1 DFQATT, CDR2 SNEGSKA (reference sequence). J was trimmed by 0 bases and V by 6 bases; bases with no gene match: 17. This CDR3 comprises 18 residues. The CDR3 spells CSAEATSEVSRSYNEQFF. DNA for the CDR3: TGCAGTGCCGAAGCCACTAGCGAGGTTTCCCGCTCCTACAATGAGCAGTTCTTC.

The V and J genes are TRBV5-1 and TRBJ2-7; a weak D match, TRBD1 (6 bases). The CDR3 is made up of 13 amino acids. Trimming stripped 4 bases from V and 4 bases from J, with 12 bases between. The V gene's germline CDR1 is SGHRS and CDR2 YFSETQ. CDR3 in DNA: TGCGCCAGCAGCATCGGGACACCGTACGAGCAGTACTTC. Its protein product is CASSIGTPYEQYF. The full variable domain, with the rest looked up from reference TRBV5-1 and TRBJ2-7, is KAGVTQTPRYLIKTRGQQVTLSCSPISGHRSVSWYQQTPGQGLQFLFEYFSETQRNKGNFPGRFSGRQFSNSRSEMNVSTLELGDSALYLCASSIGTPYEQYFGPGTRLTVT.

This clonotype was seen a few times. The V call is TRBV11-3, the J call TRBJ2-1; 11 bases line up with TRBD1. Germline V CDR1 and CDR2: SGHNT, YENEEA. This CDR3 is 14 amino acids long. The V segment lost 5 bases and the J segment 8 bases; nucleotides outside the gene matches: 5. DNA for the CDR3: TGTGCCAGCAGCGAAGGGACAGGGGGTCATGAGCAGTTCTTC. Residues: CASSEGTGGHEQFF.

This clonotype was counted only a few times. This chain connects TRBV30 to TRBJ2-2, with 11 positions matching TRBD2. Per the germline V gene, CDR1 is GTSNPN and CDR2 is SVGIG (reference sequence). Trimming cost V 0 bases and J 4 bases; bases outside gene matches: 1. The CDR3 loop spans 15 amino acids. The CDR3: CAWSVLAGGTGELFF. CDR3 in DNA: TGTGCCTGGAGTGTCCTAGCGGGGGGCACCGGGGAGCTGTTTTTT.

This clonotype was observed many times. DNA of the CDR3: TGTGCCAGCTCACCGCAGAGTAATCAGCCCCAGCATTTT. Amino acid sequence: CASSPQSNQPQHF. The rearrangement links TRBV18 to TRBJ1-5, with D unclear. CDR1 is KGHSH, CDR2 LQKENI, per germline. The CDR3 runs 13 residues. V was shortened by 3 bases and J by 4 bases, with 7 bases between the two germline ends. The variable domain in full, completed from reference TRBV18 and TRBJ1-5, reads NAGVMQNPRHLVRRRGQEARLRCSPMKGHSHVYWYRQLPEEGLKFMVYLQKENIIDESGMPKERFSAEFPKEGPSILRIQQVVRGDSAAYFCASSPQSNQPQHFGDGTRLSIL.

There are many counts of this clonotype. This rearrangement joins TRBV6-5 to TRBJ2-1; 8 nucleotides agree with TRBD1. Germline loops: CDR1 MNHEY, CDR2 SVGAGI. Trimming removed 4 bases from V and 5 bases from J; junction bases left unmatched: 13. This CDR3 region has 17 residues. This chain's CDR3 is CASSWDRTRTADNEQFF. CDR3 coding DNA: TGTGCCAGCAGTTGGGACAGGACAAGAACAGCGGACAATGAGCAGTTCTTC.

The table lists this clonotype with many counts. The J gene is TRBJ1-6, the V gene TRBV7-2; 9 nucleotides line up with TRBD1. CDR1 and CDR2 from the germline V gene are SGHTA and FQGNSA. The CDR3 length is 17 residues. The ends lost 2 bases at V and 7 bases at J; junction bases unmatched: 9. The CDR3 loop reads CASSLRGGQGANSPLHF. As DNA, the CDR3 is TGTGCCAGCAGCTTACGGGGGGGACAGGGAGCAAATTCACCCCTCCACTTT.

This clonotype was observed a handful of times. V gene TRBV7-2 combines with J gene TRBJ1-5; 12 bases align to TRBD1. CDR1 and CDR2 (germline): SGHTA, FQGNSA. The CDR3 contains 17 residues. Trimming removed 1 base from V and 3 bases from J; junction bases left unmatched: 4. The CDR3 DNA reads as TGTGCCAGCAGCTTAGAGGGACAGGGGGCGGACAATCAGCCCCAGCATTTT. Amino acids: CASSLEGQGADNQPQHF.

At least ten counts were recorded for this clonotype. This chain links TRBV12-3 or TRBV12-4 with TRBJ2-3, with D perhaps matching TRBD2 (7 bases). The CDR3 consists of 14 residues. Trimming pared 4 bases from V and 2 bases from J, leaving 10 bases between. The CDR3 nucleotides read TGTGCCAGCAGTTGGGGGGGCTCCACAGATACGCAGTATTTT. This encodes CASSWGGSTDTQYF.

The chain links TRBV7-2 to TRBJ2-5; 9 bases are shared with TRBD1. The V and J ends lost 6 bases and 2 bases, in that order; junction bases with no gene match: 1. This CDR3 has 13 amino acids. CDR1 SGHTA and CDR2 FQGNSA come from the germline V gene. As DNA, the CDR3 is TGTGCCAGCAGACAGGGGGCACAAGAGACCCAGTACTTC. Translating gives CASRQGAQETQYF.

The chain recombines TRBV4-3 with TRBJ2-2; 7 nucleotides align to TRBD2. The germline CDR1 and CDR2 sequences are LGHNA and YSLEER. The junction had 6 bases not matched to a gene; V was cut back by 0 bases and J by 5 bases. This CDR3 comprises 16 residues. CDR3 bases: TGCGCCAGCAGCCAAGAGTTCAGCGGGGAGACCGGGGAGCTGTTTTTT. Translating gives CASSQEFSGETGELFF.

V is TRBV30 and J is TRBJ1-2; D might be TRBD1 (5 bases). The CDR3 runs 11 residues. Trimming removed 5 bases from V and 4 bases from J, with 8 bases in between. Germline assignment: CDR1 GTSNPN and CDR2 SVGIG (reference sequence). The CDR3 DNA sequence: TGTGCCTGGGCAGGGTTCTATGGCTACACCTTC. Protein product: CAWAGFYGYTF.

This chain links TRBV2 with TRBJ1-5, with D maybe TRBD1 (6 bases). The ends were cut back, 6 bases at V and 7 bases at J, with 16 bases in the middle. In germline, CDR1 is SNHLY, CDR2 FYNNEI. The CDR3 runs 14 residues. This CDR3 reads CASRNRVRGQPQHF. In nucleotides, the CDR3 is TGTGCCAGCAGGAACAGGGTAAGGGGCCAGCCCCAGCATTTT.

The sample holds a few counts of this clonotype. The chain is built from TRBV10-3 and TRBJ2-7; D is tentatively TRBD1 or TRBD2 (5 bases each). The CDR3 loop spans 13 amino acids. Trimming stripped 6 bases from V and 3 bases from J, with 12 bases between. CDR1 and CDR2 from the germline V gene are ENHRY and SYGVKD. The CDR3 sequence: CAISRDPNYEQYF. CDR3 bases: TGTGCCATCAGCCGGGACCCAAACTACGAGCAGTACTTC.

This clonotype came up a few times. This chain connects TRBV7-3 to TRBJ2-2; 12 bases agree with TRBD2. Trimming removed 7 bases from V and 5 bases from J; junction bases left unmatched: 14. The length of the CDR3 is 18 residues. Germline assignment: CDR1 SGHTA and CDR2 FQGTGA. CDR3 DNA sequence: TGTGCCAGCACCAATGTCAATCCCGGGACTAGCGGGACCGGGGAGCTGTTTTTT. As protein: CASTNVNPGTSGTGELFF.

The chain uses TRBV20-1 and TRBJ1-1; tentative D call: TRBD1 (6 bases). Germline CDR1 is DFQATT and CDR2 is SNEGSKA (reference sequence). The CDR3 has 14 amino acids. V gave up 6 bases and J gave up 3 bases, with 17 bases separating them. CDR3 sequence reads: CSANSGGWDTEAFF. CDR3 sequence (DNA): TGCAGTGCAAATTCGGGGGGCTGGGACACTGAAGCTTTCTTT.

This chain uses TRBV6-5 with TRBJ2-7; 10 nucleotides match TRBD1. This CDR3 comprises 17 residues. The ends lost 8 bases at V and 4 bases at J; junction bases unmatched: 17. CDR1 is MNHEY and CDR2 is SVGAGI in the germline V gene. The CDR3 loop is CASALNLPGQGNYEQYF. CDR3 bases: TGTGCCAGCGCCTTGAACCTGCCGGGACAGGGGAATTACGAGCAGTACTTC.

This clonotype was seen repeatedly, ten times or more. This chain joins TRBV28 and TRBJ2-2; D is unclear. Germline lookup yields CDR1 MDHEN and CDR2 SYDVKM. CDR3 size: 16 residues. The V and J ends lost 1 base and 7 bases respectively, with 16 bases between them. The CDR3 reads CASSLYGFATDGELFF. The DNA of the CDR3 is TGTGCCAGCAGTTTATATGGCTTCGCGACGGACGGGGAGCTGTTTTTT.

The CDR3 region is CASSLTFGNQPQHF. The DNA for the CDR3 is TGTGCCAGCAGCTTGACATTTGGCAATCAGCCCCAGCATTTT. The chain combines TRBV7-2 with TRBJ1-5; no reliable D call. The CDR3 consists of 14 residues. V lost 3 bases and J 2 bases, leaving 8 bases between the germline ends. Germline lookup yields CDR1 SGHTA and CDR2 FQGNSA.

The chain is built from TRBV2 and TRBJ1-4; D gene unclear. V was pared by 4 bases and J by 5 bases, with 8 bases between. The CDR3 runs to 13 residues. Looked up from germline, CDR1 is SNHLY and CDR2 is FYNNEI. DNA for the CDR3: TGTGCCAGCAGTGTACAGCCCAATGAAAAACTGTTTTTT. Translation gives CASSVQPNEKLFF.

The sample holds a few counts of this clonotype. The chain carries TRBV20-1 and TRBJ2-7; 9 positions match TRBD1. Germline V gene sequence: CDR1 DFQATT, CDR2 SNEGSKA (reference sequence). V shed 4 bases and J 6 bases; nucleotides not matched to a gene: 16. This CDR3 spans 16 amino acids. The CDR3 nucleotides are TGCAGTGCTACCGCCGGCCGGACAGGGGAGACCGCCGAGCAGTACTTC. Translated: CSATAGRTGETAEQYF.

This clonotype was seen a handful of times. V gene TRBV5-1 combines with J gene TRBJ2-5; D not certain. CDR3 length: 12 residues. CDR1 is SGHRS, CDR2 YFSETQ, per germline. V lost 4 bases and J lost 2, with 6 bases in between. For the CDR3, the DNA is TGCGCCAGCAGCCCGATGCAAGAGACCCAGTACTTC. This translates into CASSPMQETQYF.

This clonotype is categorized as medium-sized (0.01 to 0.1%). V gene TRBV28 combines with J gene TRBJ2-7, with a possible D match to TRBD1 (6 bases). CDR1 MDHEN and CDR2 SYDVKM come from the germline V gene. V shed 5 bases and J shed 4 bases, with 9 bases lying between them. CDR3 length: 12 residues. For the CDR3, the DNA is TGTGCCAGCAGTCTACAGGGTTACGAGCAGTACTTC. Its protein product is CASSLQGYEQYF.

This clonotype appeared a few times. J is TRBJ1-2 and V is TRBV29-1; D possibly corresponds to TRBD1 (5 bases). The germline V and J ends were trimmed by 6 bases and 3 bases, with 23 bases remaining between them. The length of the CDR3 is 16 residues. The germline gives CDR1 SQVTM, CDR2 ANQGSEA. The CDR3 coding sequence is TGCAGCGTCGCTAACGAGTCAGGGTGGTGGCACTATGGCTACACCTTC. It yields the protein CSVANESGWWHYGYTF.

The table lists this clonotype with a few counts. The chain links TRBV29-1 to TRBJ1-2, with unresolved D. V was clipped by 6 bases and J by 4 bases, with 12 bases between them. Per germline, CDR1 SQVTM and CDR2 ANQGSEA. The CDR3 covers 12 residues. The CDR3 region has the DNA TGCAGCGTCACTTCGACGGCCTATGGCTACACCTTC. Its translation is CSVTSTAYGYTF.